A single sample is the source of the 17 T cell receptor beta chains below, sequenced in a study of regulatory T cells in long-lasting Graves disease. Time point given: newly diagnosed GD, antithyroid drugs for less than 3 months. RNA from PBMCs was the source of the TCR library. Arm-PCR with iRepertoire HTBI primers amplified the CDR3 regions for these TCR beta libraries. TCRdb processed the multiplex PCR reads anew with MiXCR; each CDR3 protein has one entry. The table records about 620,000 distinct CDR3 sequences, roughly 15% of them present only once. This sample also appeared in a second study, on T cells in Graves' hyperthyroidism and ophthalmopathy.

The specimen was peripheral blood mononuclear cells (PBMCs), collected at new diagnosis, from a patient treated with antithyroid drugs. The receptors originated from a young woman with Graves disease.

This clonotype showed up just a few times. V gene TRBV7-9 combines with J gene TRBJ1-6; 7 bases align to TRBD1. Germline lookup yields CDR1 SEHNR and CDR2 FQNEAQ (reference sequence). Germline trimming cut 6 bases from V and 4 bases from J; bases unmatched to any gene: 12. The CDR3 totals 17 residues. For the CDR3, the DNA is TGTGCCAGCAGTGCTAACAGGGGTGTGTCGTATAATTCACCCCTCCACTTT. This codes for CASSANRGVSYNSPLHF. The full variable domain, with the rest looked up from reference TRBV7-9 and TRBJ1-6, is DTGVSQNPRHKITKRGQNVTFRCDPISEHNRLYWYRQTLGQGPEFLTYFQNEAQLEKSRLLSDRFSAERPKGSFSTLEIQRTEQGDSAMYLCASSANRGVSYNSPLHFGNGTRLTVT.

This clonotype came up a few times. V and J are TRBV7-9 and TRBJ2-1, with 7 bases matching TRBD2. CDR3 size: 16 residues. Looked up from germline, CDR1 is SEHNR and CDR2 is FQNEAQ (reference sequence). V lost 5 bases to trimming and J lost 5 bases; unmatched junction nucleotides: 12. DNA of the CDR3: TGTGCCAGCAGCCCCACACTTCTAGCGGTTAACAATGAGCAGTTCTTC. Residues: CASSPTLLAVNNEQFF.

This clonotype has only a few counts. This chain connects TRBV6-1 to TRBJ2-1; possible D gene TRBD1, 6 bases. This CDR3 is 16 amino acids long. V was trimmed by 6 bases and J by 9 bases, leaving 24 bases between them. Germline-derived CDR1 and CDR2 are MNHNS and SASEGT. The CDR3 DNA follows: TGTGCCAGCAGACTCCCCCGGGCCGAGGGGGATAGTGAGCAGTTCTTC. Protein product: CASRLPRAEGDSEQFF.

The table lists this clonotype with a count of one. This likely reflects a read error, since a far larger clone is one base away. The V gene is TRBV7-3, the J gene TRBJ2-5; TRBD2 agrees at 7 bases. CDR3 size: 14 residues. Looked up from germline, CDR1 is SGHTA and CDR2 is FQGTGA. CDR3 amino acids: CASSSAGAQETRYF. The CDR3 DNA reads as TGTGCCAGCAGCTCTGCGGGAGCTCAAGAGACCCGGTACTTC.

This clonotype has ten or more counts. CDR3 DNA: TGTGCCAGCAGCCCTAGGACTAGCGGGAGTGTTGAGCAGTTCTTC. Amino acid sequence: CASSPRTSGSVEQFF. The chain couples TRBV7-2 to TRBJ2-1; 13 bases agree with TRBD2. The CDR3 runs to 15 residues. The germline V gene has CDR1 SGHTA and CDR2 FQGNSA. V gave up 5 bases and J gave up 9 bases; unmatched junction bases: 7.

The chain carries TRBV5-1 and TRBJ2-1; perhaps D is TRBD1 or TRBD2 (5 bases each). Germline CDR1 and CDR2: SGHRS and YFSETQ. Trimming removed 6 bases from V and 0 bases from J, with 13 bases in between. The CDR3 has 15 residues. Here the CDR3 reads CASTRDRSSYNEQFF. CDR3 sequence (DNA): TGCGCCAGCACTCGGGACCGGAGCTCCTACAATGAGCAGTTCTTC.

The rearrangement uses TRBV13 and TRBJ2-3; D may be TRBD2 (5 bases). Trimming cost V 0 bases and J 5 bases, with 9 bases left between them. The CDR3 extends over 14 amino acids. Germline V gives CDR1 PRHDT, CDR2 FYEKMQ (reference sequence). CDR3 sequence: CASSLGLARDTQYF. DNA of the CDR3: TGTGCCAGCAGCTTAGGGCTAGCTAGAGATACGCAGTATTTT.

A note on this clonotype: A read error may explain this, as a much larger clone is one base away. The chain uses TRBV7-2 and TRBJ2-1; 11 bases align to TRBD2. This CDR3 is 15 amino acids long. CDR1 and CDR2 (germline): SGHTA, FQGNSA. Unmatched junction bases numbered 8, after V lost 7 bases and J lost 6 bases. The DNA of the CDR3 is TGTGCCAGCAACCATAGCGGGAGGGCCCTCAATGAGCAGTTCTTC. This translates into CASNHSGRALNEQFF.

V and J are TRBV2 and TRBJ2-7; 10 bases are shared with TRBD2. Germline V gives CDR1 SNHLY, CDR2 FYNNEI. Trimming removed 6 bases from V and 3 bases from J; junction bases left unmatched: 8. The CDR3 consists of 15 residues. CDR3 in amino acids: CASSGLAEAHYEQYF. CDR3 sequence (DNA): TGTGCCAGCAGCGGACTAGCGGAAGCCCACTACGAGCAGTACTTC.

Note on this clonotype: Since a much larger clone is just one base distant, this may be a read error. This chain connects TRBV27 to TRBJ2-7; a weak D match, TRBD2 (6 bases). Germline V lookup: CDR1 MNHEY, CDR2 SMNVEV (reference sequence). The length of the CDR3 is 13 residues. Trimming removed 8 bases from V and 6 bases from J, with 17 bases in between. The DNA of the CDR3 is TGTGCCAGCTGTCCTACAGTGGGAGGCGAGCAGTACTTC. It codes for CASCPTVGGEQYF.

This clonotype appeared a few times. This chain connects TRBV3-1 to TRBJ2-3; D is unclear. Per the germline V gene, CDR1 is LGHDT and CDR2 is YNNKEL (reference sequence). The CDR3 contains 16 residues. V lost 4 bases and J lost 2, with 16 bases in between. CDR3 DNA sequence: TGTGCCAGCAGCCCCCAACCCGGTAGTTCCACAGATACGCAGTATTTT. Translating it yields CASSPQPGSSTDTQYF.

Many counts were recorded for this clonotype. V is TRBV29-1 and J is TRBJ1-2; 8 bases are a match to TRBD1. This CDR3 is 13 amino acids long. Germline lookup yields CDR1 SQVTM and CDR2 ANQGSEA. The V gene end was trimmed by 7 bases and the J gene end by 6 bases; junction bases not matched to a gene: 10. CDR3 loop: CSATNRGSDGYTF. CDR3 coding DNA: TGCAGCGCCACTAACAGGGGGAGCGATGGCTACACCTTC. The complete variable domain, with remaining parts taken from reference TRBV29-1 and TRBJ1-2, reads SAVISQKPSRDICQRGTSLTIQCQVDSQVTMMFWYRQQPGQSLTLIATANQGSEATYESGFVIDKFPISRPNLTFSTLTVSNMSPEDSSIYLCSATNRGSDGYTFGSGTRLTVV.

This clonotype was seen ten or more times. This chain links TRBV11-2 with TRBJ2-2; 7 positions match TRBD2. The germline CDR1 and CDR2 sequences are SGHAT and FQNNGV. Losses at the gene ends were 5 bases for V and 6 bases for J; bases not matched to a gene: 9. This CDR3 has 15 amino acids. The CDR3 nucleotides read TGTGCCAGCAGCCTTAGCCCGGGAGGAGCCGGGGAGCTGTTTTTT. Protein sequence: CASSLSPGGAGELFF.

V is TRBV28 and J is TRBJ2-5; D might be TRBD1 (5 bases). Trimming removed 8 bases at V and 5 bases at J, with 15 bases between. CDR3 size: 13 residues. Germline lookup yields CDR1 MDHEN and CDR2 SYDVKM. The CDR3 loop reads CASSPDKGETQYF. The DNA for the CDR3 is TGTGCCAGCTCACCGGACAAAGGGGAGACCCAGTACTTC.

This clonotype showed up many times. This sequence joins TRBV7-2 and TRBJ2-7; D is possibly TRBD1 (6 bases). This CDR3 region has 15 residues. CDR1 and CDR2 (germline): SGHTA, FQGNSA. V lost 5 bases to trimming and J lost 2 bases, with 16 bases between them. The CDR3 bases are TGTGCCAGCAGCCGCGTTTTATGGGGGCCCTACGAGCAGTACTTC. Its protein is CASSRVLWGPYEQYF.

This clonotype came up a few times. The chain carries TRBV5-8 and TRBJ1-2; D possibly corresponds to TRBD1 (5 bases). The CDR3 runs 15 residues. Germline CDR1 is SGHTS and CDR2 is YDEGEE. Trimming removed 3 bases from V and 5 bases from J, with 17 bases in between. The CDR3: CASSSGEGWEYGYTF. The DNA for the CDR3 is TGTGCCAGCAGCTCGGGGGAAGGTTGGGAGTATGGCTACACCTTC.

In this sample, this clonotype turned up a few times. V is TRBV28 and J is TRBJ2-1, with 7 nucleotides matching TRBD2. This CDR3 spans 16 amino acids. Trimming cost V 4 bases and J 7 bases; bases outside gene matches: 13. Germline CDR1 reads MDHEN; CDR2 reads SYDVKM. The CDR3 nucleotides read TGTGCCAGCAGTTATATGGGCGGGAGTAGGGAGAATGAGCAGTTCTTC. It is translated as CASSYMGGSRENEQFF. The variable domain in full, with the rest retrieved from reference TRBV28 and TRBJ2-1, is DVKVTQSSRYLVKRTGEKVFLECVQDMDHENMFWYRQDPGLGLRLIYFSYDVKMKEKGDIPEGYSVSREKKERFSLILESASTNQTSMYLCASSYMGGSRENEQFFGPGTRLTVL.